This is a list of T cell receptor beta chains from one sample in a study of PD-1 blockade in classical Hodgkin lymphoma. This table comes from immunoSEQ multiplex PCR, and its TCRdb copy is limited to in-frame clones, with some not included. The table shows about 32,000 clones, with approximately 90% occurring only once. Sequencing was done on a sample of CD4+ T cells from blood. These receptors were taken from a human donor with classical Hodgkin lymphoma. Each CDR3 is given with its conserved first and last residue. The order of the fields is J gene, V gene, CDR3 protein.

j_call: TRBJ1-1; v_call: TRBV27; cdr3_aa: CASSYHTSTWDTEAFF
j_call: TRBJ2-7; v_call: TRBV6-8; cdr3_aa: CASNLGGRGSSGSRISEQYF
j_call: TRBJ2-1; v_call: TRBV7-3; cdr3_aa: CASSLTAVAGYNEQFF
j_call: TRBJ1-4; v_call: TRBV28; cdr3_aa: CASRTLGDRVVGYEKLFF
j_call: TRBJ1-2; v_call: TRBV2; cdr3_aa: CASSDETGGVVYGYTF
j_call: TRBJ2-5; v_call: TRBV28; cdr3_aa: CASSVHGTLFQETQYF
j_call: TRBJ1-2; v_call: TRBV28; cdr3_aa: CASSFRGRYGYTF
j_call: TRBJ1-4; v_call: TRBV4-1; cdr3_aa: CASSQEVVRGATTNEKLFF
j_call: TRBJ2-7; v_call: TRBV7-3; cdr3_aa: CASSLTGTPIIEQYF
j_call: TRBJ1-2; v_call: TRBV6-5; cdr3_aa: CASSRGRIAGGYTF
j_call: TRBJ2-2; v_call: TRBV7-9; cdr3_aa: CASSLGAGPANTGELFF
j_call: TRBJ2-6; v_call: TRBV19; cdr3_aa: CASNDPMTGANVLTF
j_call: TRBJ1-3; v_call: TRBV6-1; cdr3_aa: CASTRDLLSGNTIYF